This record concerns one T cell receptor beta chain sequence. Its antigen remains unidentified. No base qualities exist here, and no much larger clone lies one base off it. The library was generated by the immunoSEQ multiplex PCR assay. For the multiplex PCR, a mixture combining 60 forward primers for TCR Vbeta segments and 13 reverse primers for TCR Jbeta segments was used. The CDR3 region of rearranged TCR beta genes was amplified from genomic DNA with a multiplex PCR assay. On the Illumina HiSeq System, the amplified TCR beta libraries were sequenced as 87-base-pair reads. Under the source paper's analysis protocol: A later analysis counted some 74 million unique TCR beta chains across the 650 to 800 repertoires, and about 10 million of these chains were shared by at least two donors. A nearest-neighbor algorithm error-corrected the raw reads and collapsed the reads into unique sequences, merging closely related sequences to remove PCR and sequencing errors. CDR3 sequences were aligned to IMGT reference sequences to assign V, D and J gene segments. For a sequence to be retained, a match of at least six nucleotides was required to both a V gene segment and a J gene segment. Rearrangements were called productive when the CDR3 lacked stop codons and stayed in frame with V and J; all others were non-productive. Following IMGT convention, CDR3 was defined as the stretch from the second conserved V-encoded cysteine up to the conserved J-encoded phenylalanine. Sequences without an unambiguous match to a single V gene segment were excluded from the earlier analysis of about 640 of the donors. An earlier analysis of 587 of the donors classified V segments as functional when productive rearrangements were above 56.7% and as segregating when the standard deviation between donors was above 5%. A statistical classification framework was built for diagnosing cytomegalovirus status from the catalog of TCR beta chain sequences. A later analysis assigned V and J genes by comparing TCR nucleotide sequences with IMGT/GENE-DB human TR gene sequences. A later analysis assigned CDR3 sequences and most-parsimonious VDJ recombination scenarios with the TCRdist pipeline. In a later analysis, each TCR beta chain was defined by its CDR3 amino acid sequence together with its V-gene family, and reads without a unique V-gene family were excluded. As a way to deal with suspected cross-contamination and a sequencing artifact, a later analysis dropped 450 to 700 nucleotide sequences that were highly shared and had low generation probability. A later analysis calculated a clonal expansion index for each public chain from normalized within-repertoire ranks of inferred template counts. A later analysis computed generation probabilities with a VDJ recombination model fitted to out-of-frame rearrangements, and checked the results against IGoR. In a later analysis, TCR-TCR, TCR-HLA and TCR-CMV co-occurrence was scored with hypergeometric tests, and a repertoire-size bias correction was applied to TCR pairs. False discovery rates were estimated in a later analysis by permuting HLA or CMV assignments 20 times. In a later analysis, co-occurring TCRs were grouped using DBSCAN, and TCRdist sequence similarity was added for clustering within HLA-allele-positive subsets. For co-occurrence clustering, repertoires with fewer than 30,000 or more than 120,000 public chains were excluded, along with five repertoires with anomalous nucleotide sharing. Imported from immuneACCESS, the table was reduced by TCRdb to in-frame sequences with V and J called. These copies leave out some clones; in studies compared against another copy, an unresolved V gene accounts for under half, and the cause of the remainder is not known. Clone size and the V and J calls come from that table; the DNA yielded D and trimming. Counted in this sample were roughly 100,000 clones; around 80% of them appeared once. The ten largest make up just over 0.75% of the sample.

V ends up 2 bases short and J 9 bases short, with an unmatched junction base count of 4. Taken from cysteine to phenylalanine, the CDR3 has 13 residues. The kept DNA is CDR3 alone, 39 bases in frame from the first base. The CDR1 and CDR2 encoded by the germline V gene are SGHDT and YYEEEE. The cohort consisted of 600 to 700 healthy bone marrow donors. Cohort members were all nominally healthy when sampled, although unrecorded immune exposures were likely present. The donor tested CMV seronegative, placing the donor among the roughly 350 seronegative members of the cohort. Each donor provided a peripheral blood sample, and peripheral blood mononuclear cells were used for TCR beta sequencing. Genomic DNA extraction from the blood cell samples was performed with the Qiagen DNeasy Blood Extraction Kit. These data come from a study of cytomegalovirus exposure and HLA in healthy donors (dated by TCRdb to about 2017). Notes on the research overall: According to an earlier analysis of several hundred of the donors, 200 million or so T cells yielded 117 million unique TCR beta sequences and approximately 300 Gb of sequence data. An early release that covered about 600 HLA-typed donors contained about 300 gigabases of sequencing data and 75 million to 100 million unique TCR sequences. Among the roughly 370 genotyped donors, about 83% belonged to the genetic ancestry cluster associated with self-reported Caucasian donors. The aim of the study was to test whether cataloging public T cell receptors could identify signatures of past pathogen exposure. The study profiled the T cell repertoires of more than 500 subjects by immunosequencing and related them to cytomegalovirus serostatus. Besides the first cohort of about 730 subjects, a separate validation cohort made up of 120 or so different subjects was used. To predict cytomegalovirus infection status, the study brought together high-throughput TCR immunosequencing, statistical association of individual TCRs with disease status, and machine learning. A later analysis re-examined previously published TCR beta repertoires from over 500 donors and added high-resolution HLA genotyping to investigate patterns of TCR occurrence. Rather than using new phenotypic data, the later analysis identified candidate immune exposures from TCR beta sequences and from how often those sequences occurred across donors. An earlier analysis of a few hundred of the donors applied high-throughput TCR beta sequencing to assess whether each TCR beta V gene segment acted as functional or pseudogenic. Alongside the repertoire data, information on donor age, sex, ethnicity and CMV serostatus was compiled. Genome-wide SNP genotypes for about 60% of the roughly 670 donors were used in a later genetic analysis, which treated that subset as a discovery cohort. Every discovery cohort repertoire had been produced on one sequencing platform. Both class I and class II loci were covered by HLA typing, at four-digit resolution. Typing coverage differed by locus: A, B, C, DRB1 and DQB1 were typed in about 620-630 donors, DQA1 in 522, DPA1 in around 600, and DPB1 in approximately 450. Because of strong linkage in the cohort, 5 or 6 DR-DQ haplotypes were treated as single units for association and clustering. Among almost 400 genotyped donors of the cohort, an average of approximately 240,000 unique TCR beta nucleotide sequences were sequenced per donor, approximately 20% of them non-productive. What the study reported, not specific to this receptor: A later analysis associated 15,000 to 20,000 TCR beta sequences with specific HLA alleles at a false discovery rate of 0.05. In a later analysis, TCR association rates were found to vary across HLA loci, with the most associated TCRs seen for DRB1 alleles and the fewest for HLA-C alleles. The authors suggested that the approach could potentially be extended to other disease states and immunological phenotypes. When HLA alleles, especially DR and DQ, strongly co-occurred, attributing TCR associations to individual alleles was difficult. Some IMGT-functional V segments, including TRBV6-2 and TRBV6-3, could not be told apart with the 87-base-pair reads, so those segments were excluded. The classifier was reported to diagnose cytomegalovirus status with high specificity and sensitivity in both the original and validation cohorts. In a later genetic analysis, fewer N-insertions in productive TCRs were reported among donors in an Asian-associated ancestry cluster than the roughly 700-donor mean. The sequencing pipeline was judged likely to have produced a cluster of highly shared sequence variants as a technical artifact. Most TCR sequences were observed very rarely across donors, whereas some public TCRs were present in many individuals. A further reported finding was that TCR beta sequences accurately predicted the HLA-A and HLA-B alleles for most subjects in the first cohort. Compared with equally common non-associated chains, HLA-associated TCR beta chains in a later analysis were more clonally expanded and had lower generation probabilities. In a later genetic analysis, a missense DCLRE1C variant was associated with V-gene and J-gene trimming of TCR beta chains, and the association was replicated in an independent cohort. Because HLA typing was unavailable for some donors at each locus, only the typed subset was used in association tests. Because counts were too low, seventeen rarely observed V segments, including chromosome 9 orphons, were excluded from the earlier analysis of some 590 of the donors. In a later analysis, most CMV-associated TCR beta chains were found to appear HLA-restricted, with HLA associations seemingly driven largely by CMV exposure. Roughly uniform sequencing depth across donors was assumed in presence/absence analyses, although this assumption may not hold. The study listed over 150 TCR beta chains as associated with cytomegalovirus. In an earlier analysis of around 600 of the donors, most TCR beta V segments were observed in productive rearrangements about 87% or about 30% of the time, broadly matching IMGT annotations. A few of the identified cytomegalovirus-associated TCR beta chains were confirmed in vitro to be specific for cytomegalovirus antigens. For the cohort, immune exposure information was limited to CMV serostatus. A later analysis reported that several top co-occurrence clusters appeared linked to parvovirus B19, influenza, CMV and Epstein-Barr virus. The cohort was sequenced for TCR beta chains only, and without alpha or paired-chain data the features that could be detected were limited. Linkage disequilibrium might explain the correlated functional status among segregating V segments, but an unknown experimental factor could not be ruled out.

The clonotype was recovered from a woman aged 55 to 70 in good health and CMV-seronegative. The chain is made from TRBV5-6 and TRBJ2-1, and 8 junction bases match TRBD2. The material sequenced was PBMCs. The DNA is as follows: TGTGCCAGCAGCTTCCCCGGGGGGGGTGAGCAGTTCTTC. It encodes CASSFPGGGEQFF.